This TCR beta chain was recovered during a study of regulatory T cells in long-lasting Graves disease (dated by TCRdb to about 2021). At the level of the whole study: Newly diagnosed Graves' disease patients had taken antithyroid drugs for less than 3 months. The study took place in China and was registered as a clinical trial. This study used TCR sequencing and RNA sequencing of peripheral blood to compare persistent Graves' disease patients against newly diagnosed Graves' disease patients. A total of approximately 35 samples underwent TCR sequencing: some 13 from persistent and roughly 20 from newly diagnosed Graves' disease patients. Points the paper makes about the study in general: The authors acknowledged the small sample size as a limitation that may reduce accuracy. TRBV28, TRBJ1-2 and TRBJ2-5 were preferentially used in persistent disease, while TRBV20-1 and TRBJ2-1 were favored in newly diagnosed disease. Sequencing and analysis were limited to the TCR beta chain. Persistent patients shared more public clonotypes among themselves (around 3,000) than newly diagnosed patients did (more than 850). Persistent Graves' disease patients showed lower TCR Shannon entropy and fewer highly expanded clones than newly diagnosed patients, suggesting clonal expansion. Because the primary lesion, thyroid tissue, could not be accessed, the study looked at peripheral blood alone.

The protocol used for the library was multiplex PCR. The instrument was an Illumina HiSeq 4000. iRepertoire HTBI primers and Arm-PCR amplification of CDR3 regions were used to construct TCR beta libraries. PCR products were gel purified before sequencing. The published analysis was carried out like this. Gene usage analysis of CDR3 amino acid clonotypes relied on the approximately 62 TRBV and 15 or so TRBJ segments identified across samples. Filtered high-quality paired reads were merged into contigs using COPE and FqMerger. BLAST was used to align contigs to the IMGT TRBV, TRBD and TRBJ reference genes, and CDR3 was defined following IMGT. Clonotypes above 0.1% frequency were classified as highly expanded clones. Shannon entropy was used to measure repertoire diversity, and the Gini coefficient was used to measure V-J evenness. A clonotype was considered public if more than one individual shared it. The raw public data were reprocessed by TCRdb itself: fastp quality trimming at Q25, MiXCR clonotype calling, in-frame beta chains only. Records with the same CDR3 protein are collapsed into one entry carrying the most frequent genes and DNA. What appears here as the V and J calls and clone size reflects TCRdb's work, not the paper's. The sample records 200,000 to 250,000 distinct CDR3 sequences, roughly 19% of which are singletons. The top ten clonotypes cover about 12% of the sample.

On this clonotype: No antigen is known for it. There are no base qualities to consult, and no much larger clone falls within one base.

The label giving this sample's time point can be read as: newly diagnosed GD, antithyroid drugs for less than 3 months. For both TCR sequencing and RNA sequencing, RNA was extracted from PBMCs in TRIzol. Graves' disease was diagnosed according to American Thyroid Association guidelines. The patients came from an endocrinology department in Xi'an, China. Each patient gave approximately 10 milliliters of peripheral blood, collected in an EDTA anticoagulant tube. Ficoll Paque Plus density gradient separation was used to isolate PBMCs, and no additional T cell sorting was done. RNA quality was checked with an Agilent 2100 Bioanalyzer and agarose gel, and concentration with a NanoDrop 2000. The CDR3 runs 14 amino acids, cysteine and phenylalanine included. Only the CDR3 DNA is retained, 42 bases long and in frame from the first base. This same sample was also part of a study on T cells in Graves' hyperthyroidism and ophthalmopathy. As the second study states: Stable Graves' hyperthyroidism was defined as no progression to ophthalmopathy during 18 months of follow-up. The hyperthyroidism patients were between 18 and 65 years old and newly diagnosed, with a disease duration of less than 2 months. Patients with uncontrolled infections, other autoimmune diseases, pregnancy or lactation were excluded. Diagnoses were based on clinical symptoms, serum thyroxine and TRAb, thyroid ultrasound and orbital computed tomography. The first round of RT-PCR for the TCR CDR3 was performed with the HTBI primer set and the Qiagen OneStep RT-PCR kit. Blood samples also contained most of the expanded thyroid clonotypes (frequency above 0.001), which suggests that blood repertoires may reflect thyroid immune responses. A 13 V-J signature model separated ophthalmopathy from stable hyperthyroidism, with over 85% sensitivity and around 84% specificity in cross-validation and 80%/75% in testing. During validation, the model predicted progression to ophthalmopathy a median of around six months ahead of onset, with almost 71% sensitivity and 72.22% specificity. TCR V-J signatures able to tell the groups apart were searched for in a discovery cohort of some 97 patients, of whom over 40 had Graves' ophthalmopathy and more than 55 had stable Graves' hyperthyroidism. Prospective prediction of ophthalmopathy was tested in an independent validation cohort consisting of 18 to 20 hyperthyroidism patients and approximately 16 patients who later progressed to ophthalmopathy. For training and testing, the approximately 92 patients in the discovery cohort were randomly divided in a 7:3 ratio. In addition, the study compared T-cell repertoires in thyroid tissue and in blood from roughly 6 Graves' hyperthyroidism patients. Following sampling, methimazole starting at 30 mg daily was given to hyperthyroidism patients, and high-dose intravenous methylprednisolone was given to ophthalmopathy patients. Libraries were constructed in a second round of multiplex PCR, after which size selection and purification were performed. Paired-end sequencing of the libraries was performed with 100 bp reads on an Illumina HiSeq2000. SOAPnuke was used to process the raw data, removing reads that contained adapters or uncalled bases, had a mean Phred below 15, or lacked an exact match to the constant primer or identifier. High-quality paired reads were merged using COPE v1.2.5, and each unique nucleotide sequence was defined as a clonotype. MiTCR v1.1 was used to align the clonotypes against IMGT TRBV, TRBD and TRBJ reference segments. Analysis was restricted to V-J combinations with a frequency above 0.0001, which covered 98% to 99.2% of repertoires. A TCS score was defined as the ratio between F50 (clonal expansion) and ExV (chaos), using BLOSUM62-based TCRdist between CDR3 peptides within each V-J. Welch's t-statistics and random forest reduced 514 V-J features to fewer than 15, which were used in a naive Bayes classifier (R e1071). No statistical method was used to set the sample size in advance, and investigators knew the group allocation. The paper describes TCR Vbeta CDR3 sequencing of 140 or so peripheral blood samples, made up of some 40 ophthalmopathy patients, 70 to 75 hyperthyroidism patients and about 17 progressor patients.

The sequence joins TRBV12-3 or TRBV12-4 to TRBJ2-1; 6 matching bases give a weak D call of TRBD2. The closer fit of TRBJ2-5 to the DNA end suggests the J call may be wrong. The starting material was peripheral blood mononuclear cells (PBMCs), obtained at new diagnosis, from a patient treated with antithyroid drugs. This receptor was obtained from a young woman with Graves disease. Donor details come from another sample of the same person, matched by shared clones. The CDR3 reads CASSLYSGEETQYF. At the DNA level, the sequence is TGTGCCAGCAGTTTATATTCGGGAGAAGAGACCCAGTACTTC.